The 32 T cell receptor beta chains reported below all come from one sample, sequenced in a study of blood T cell repertoires in COVID-19. TCRdb's table, derived via immunoSEQ multiplex PCR, lists solely in-frame clones and lacks some. The table records about 76,000 clones, 83% of them present only once. The sample consisted of peripheral blood. Source of these receptors: an elderly man with acute or convalescent COVID-19.

The chain has TRBV27 and TRBJ1-2, with 8 bases that match TRBD1. The J segment lost 4 bases and the V segment lost 5 bases, leaving 6 bases of the junction unmatched. CDR3 size: 14 residues. CDR1 and CDR2 (germline): MNHEY, SMNVEV (reference sequence). CDR3 region: CASSPGQGSYGYTF. The CDR3 nucleotides are TGTGCCAGCAGTCCAGGACAGGGTTCCTATGGCTACACCTTC.

Turning to this clone: The sample holds other DNA sequences that translate to the same CDR3. The genes are TRBV4-3 and TRBJ2-3; 7 bases map to TRBD2. The germline V gene has CDR1 LGHNA and CDR2 YSLEER. The CDR3 spans 15 residues. Germline trimming cut 4 bases from V and 0 bases from J; bases unmatched to any gene: 4. The chain's CDR3 is CASSPFSGSTDTQYF. The CDR3 region has the DNA TGCGCCAGCAGCCCTTTTAGCGGGAGCACAGATACGCAGTATTTT.

V usage is TRBV7-9 and J usage is TRBJ1-3, with D maybe TRBD1 (6 bases). Germline assignment: CDR1 SEHNR and CDR2 FQNEAQ (reference sequence). Trimming stripped 5 bases from V and 3 bases from J, with 20 bases between. This CDR3 comprises 17 residues. CDR3 region: CASSVPLSGALGNTIYF. CDR3 DNA sequence: TGTGCCAGCAGCGTACCACTCTCAGGGGCGCTTGGAAACACCATATATTTT.

This chain links TRBV19 with TRBJ1-4; 11 nucleotides agree with TRBD1. V was pared by 3 bases and J by 3 bases, with 12 bases of the junction left unmatched. The germline V gene has CDR1 LNHDA and CDR2 SQIVND (reference sequence). The CDR3 is made up of 19 amino acids. DNA of the CDR3: TGTGCCAGTAGTATTCTTGGACAGGGGGCTTTTGTATCTAATGAAAAACTGTTTTTT. Translated: CASSILGQGAFVSNEKLFF.

This clone was recorded once. The CDR3 sequence: CASSLAGAETQYF. CDR3 in DNA: TGCGCCAGCAGCTTGGCCGGAGCGGAGACCCAGTACTTC. This sequence joins TRBV5-1 and TRBJ2-5; D call uncertain. Germline CDR1 SGHRS, CDR2 YFSETQ. Trimming pared 0 bases from V and 5 bases from J, leaving 8 bases between. The CDR3 covers 13 residues.

The chain combines TRBV2 with TRBJ2-5; 11 positions agree with TRBD2. The V segment lost 6 bases and the J segment 4 bases; nucleotides outside the gene matches: 1. Per germline, CDR1 SNHLY and CDR2 FYNNEI. The CDR3 consists of 13 residues. The CDR3, as DNA: TGTGCCAGCAGGGGACTAGCGGTAGAGACCCAGTACTTC. The encoded protein is CASRGLAVETQYF.

The rearrangement links TRBV19 to TRBJ2-7; 11 positions match TRBD1. V trimming: 4 bases; J trimming: 3 bases; junction bases outside the gene matches: 2. The CDR3 totals 14 residues. The germline V gene encodes CDR1 LNHDA and CDR2 SQIVND (reference sequence). Here the CDR3 reads CASSRTGGVYEQYF. CDR3 coding DNA: TGTGCCAGTAGTAGGACAGGGGGCGTCTACGAGCAGTACTTC.

In this sample, this clone turned up a few times. The chain joins TRBV19 to TRBJ1-1; D uncertain. Trimming took off 8 bases at V and 1 base at J, with 14 bases between the two ends. Germline CDR1 and CDR2: LNHDA and SQIVND (reference sequence). This CDR3 contains 14 residues. Here the CDR3 DNA reads TGTGCCAGTCTCGCGTACGTCGGGAACACTGAAGCTTTCTTT. It yields the protein CASLAYVGNTEAFF.

V and J are TRBV5-4 and TRBJ2-1, with a tentative D call TRBD1 (5 bases). The CDR3 spans 16 residues. The germline V gene encodes CDR1 SGHNT and CDR2 YYREEE (reference sequence). V lost 1 base and J 3 bases, leaving 14 bases between the germline ends. CDR3 sequence: CASSLLVARDYNEQFF. In nucleotides, the CDR3 is TGTGCCAGCAGCTTGCTCGTTGCCAGGGACTACAATGAGCAGTTCTTC.

The V call is TRBV28, the J call TRBJ1-5; D not resolved. The CDR3 length is 13 residues. Germline-derived CDR1 and CDR2 are MDHEN and SYDVKM. The V end was cut by 4 bases, the J end by 2 bases, with 6 bases between. The CDR3 region is CASSYFGNQPQHF. In DNA, the CDR3 is TGTGCCAGCAGTTACTTCGGCAATCAGCCCCAGCATTTT.

The V and J genes are TRBV27 and TRBJ1-1, with D possibly being TRBD1 (5 bases). CDR3 length: 14 residues. The ends were cut back, 5 bases at V and 1 base at J, with 11 bases in the middle. Germline CDR1 is MNHEY and CDR2 is SMNVEV (reference sequence). CDR3 DNA sequence: TGTGCCAGCAGTCCCATCGGGGGGAACACTGAAGCTTTCTTT. Its protein product is CASSPIGGNTEAFF.

The rearrangement uses TRBV18 and TRBJ1-1, with a possible D match to TRBD1 (5 bases). Germline loops: CDR1 KGHSH, CDR2 LQKENI. V lost 8 bases and J 1 base, leaving 14 bases between the germline ends. The CDR3 is made up of 14 amino acids. The CDR3 reads CASARDSQNTEAFF. As DNA, the CDR3 is TGTGCCAGCGCCAGAGACAGCCAGAACACTGAAGCTTTCTTT.

This chain connects TRBV7-9 to TRBJ1-5, with D uncertain. V lost 5 bases to trimming and J lost 3 bases, with 11 bases between them. CDR3 length equals 14 residues. CDR1 is SEHNR and CDR2 is FQNEAQ in the germline V gene (reference sequence). The CDR3 DNA is TGTGCCAGCAGCCGCGACATTATCAATCAGCCCCAGCATTTT. Residues: CASSRDIINQPQHF.

A single count supports this clone. The gene calls are TRBV11-2 and TRBJ1-4; 10 bases line up with TRBD1. Germline values: CDR1 SGHAT, CDR2 FQNNGV. V was pared by 3 bases and J by 7 bases, with 2 bases of the junction left unmatched. The CDR3 extends over 14 amino acids. As DNA, the CDR3 is TGTGCCAGCAGCTTTCGACAGGGGGCTGAAAAACTGTTTTTT. Protein sequence: CASSFRQGAEKLFF.

In DNA, the CDR3 is TGTGCCAGCAGTATCCAGGGCAGGTCTAACACTGAAGCTTTCTTT. Amino acid sequence: CASSIQGRSNTEAFF. The V gene is TRBV6-6, the J gene TRBJ1-1; a weak D match, TRBD1 (5 bases). This CDR3 contains 15 residues. With 5 bases removed from V and 2 bases from J, the gap between germline ends came to 15 bases. CDR1 is MNHNY, CDR2 SVGAGI, per germline (reference sequence).

The chain combines TRBV18 with TRBJ2-3; 7 bases match TRBD2. This CDR3 has 16 amino acids. Per the germline V gene, CDR1 is KGHSH and CDR2 is LQKENI. The junction had 6 bases not matched to a gene; V was cut back by 1 base and J by 2 bases. The CDR3 bases are TGTGCCAGCTCACCACTAGGGACTACTGCCACAGATACGCAGTATTTT. This gives the protein CASSPLGTTATDTQYF.

The rearrangement links TRBV3-1 (or the pseudogene TRBV3-2) to TRBJ2-1; TRBD2 might be the D (5 bases). Deletions cut 2 bases from V and 5 bases from J, with 13 bases between. The CDR3 length is 15 residues. In germline, CDR1 is LGHDT, CDR2 YNNKEL (reference sequence). This CDR3 reads CASSQQYGNHNEQFF. For the CDR3, the DNA is TGTGCCAGCAGCCAACAATACGGGAATCACAATGAGCAGTTCTTC.

The sample holds one count of this clone. This sample also contains other DNA sequences that code for the same CDR3. The J gene is TRBJ1-2, the V gene TRBV18; perhaps TRBD1 as D (5 bases). The CDR3 consists of 14 residues. Trimming removed 3 bases from V and 2 bases from J, with 10 bases in between. The germline CDR1 and CDR2 sequences are KGHSH and LQKENI. DNA of the CDR3: TGTGCCAGCTCACCCCCCGCAGGGAACTATGGCTACACCTTC. Its translation: CASSPPAGNYGYTF.

The CDR3 sequence is CASSQEGPGGTDTQYF. The CDR3 region has the DNA TGTGCCAGCAGCCAAGAGGGGCCGGGGGGAACAGATACGCAGTATTTT. V usage is TRBV3-1 (or the pseudogene TRBV3-2) and J usage is TRBJ2-3; 7 nucleotides agree with TRBD2. The CDR3 contains 16 residues. V lost 0 bases to trimming and J lost 3 bases; unmatched junction nucleotides: 6. CDR1 LGHDT and CDR2 YNNKEL come from the germline V gene (reference sequence).

The V and J genes are TRBV28 and TRBJ1-4; 9 bases are shared with TRBD1. J was trimmed by 5 bases and V by 5 bases; bases with no gene match: 3. Germline assignment: CDR1 MDHEN and CDR2 SYDVKM. The CDR3 length is 14 residues. The CDR3 DNA reads as TGTGCCAGCAGTCTTACAGGGGGCAATGAAAAACTGTTTTTT. This codes for CASSLTGGNEKLFF.

The CDR3 nucleotides read TGTGCCAGCAGTGGAACAGTCATACAGGCTGGGGCCAACGTCCTGACTTTC. Translation: CASSGTVIQAGANVLTF. The chain combines TRBV6-1 with TRBJ2-6, with D possibly being TRBD1 (5 bases). Germline CDR1 is MNHNS and CDR2 is SASEGT. The V end lost 4 bases, the J end lost 2 bases, and 15 bases lay between the germline ends. The CDR3 loop spans 17 amino acids.

The chain couples TRBV2 to TRBJ2-3, with D possibly matching TRBD1 (5 bases). CDR1 and CDR2 (germline): SNHLY, FYNNEI. Trimming took off 6 bases at V and 3 bases at J, with 19 bases between the two ends. The CDR3 is 16 residues long. CDR3 in amino acids: CASRVDVGAATDTQYF. DNA for the CDR3: TGTGCCAGCAGAGTGGACGTTGGGGCTGCTACAGATACGCAGTATTTT.

The chain couples TRBV19 to TRBJ1-2; 8 bases agree with TRBD1. Trimming at V came to 3 bases and at J to 8 bases, leaving 5 bases not matched to a gene. This CDR3 region has 13 residues. Germline V gene sequence: CDR1 LNHDA, CDR2 SQIVND (reference sequence). The CDR3 spells CASSITGGSGYTF. The CDR3 bases are TGTGCCAGTAGTATTACAGGGGGGAGCGGCTACACCTTC.

The chain uses TRBV7-9 and TRBJ1-3; D is ambiguous. Germline loops: CDR1 SEHNR, CDR2 FQNEAQ (reference sequence). V lost 5 bases, J lost 0 bases, and 11 bases lay in between. This CDR3 has 15 residues. The CDR3 DNA is TGTGCCAGCAGCCCTCGAACAGTCTCTGGAAACACCATATATTTT. Translating gives CASSPRTVSGNTIYF.

The J gene is TRBJ2-3, the V gene TRBV4-3; D unresolved. CDR3 size: 12 residues. V lost 1 base to trimming and J lost 5 bases, with 4 bases between them. Germline V gene sequence: CDR1 LGHNA, CDR2 YSLEER. CDR3 amino acids: CASSQARDTQYF. The CDR3 nucleotides read TGCGCCAGCAGCCAAGCCAGAGATACGCAGTATTTT.

The chain has TRBV18 and TRBJ1-4; TRBD1 matches at 10 bases. After removal of 5 bases from V and 8 bases from J, the junction contained 8 bases not matched to a gene. CDR3 size: 15 residues. In germline, CDR1 is KGHSH, CDR2 LQKENI. The CDR3 region has the DNA TGTGCCAGCTCAGGTACCGGGACAGGGGACGAAAAACTGTTTTTT. Translating it yields CASSGTGTGDEKLFF.

The gene calls are TRBV28 and TRBJ2-3; 7 bases are a match to TRBD1. The germline V gene encodes CDR1 MDHEN and CDR2 SYDVKM. Unmatched junction bases numbered 3, after V lost 5 bases and J lost 1 base. The CDR3 is made up of 14 amino acids. CDR3 DNA: TGTGCCAGCAGTCGAGGACAGGGCACAGATACGCAGTATTTT. Its translation: CASSRGQGTDTQYF.

V gene TRBV19 combines with J gene TRBJ1-1; 10 bases match TRBD1. Germline V lookup: CDR1 LNHDA, CDR2 SQIVND (reference sequence). J lost 1 base, V lost 7 bases, and 6 bases had no gene match. CDR3 length equals 15 residues. The CDR3 here is CASTETGGSNTEAFF. CDR3 bases: TGTGCCAGTACTGAGACAGGGGGCTCGAACACTGAAGCTTTCTTT.

This chain links TRBV20-1 with TRBJ1-2; D is undetermined. Germline V gene lookup returns CDR1 DFQATT and CDR2 SNEGSKA (reference sequence). Trimming took off 2 bases at V and 6 bases at J, with 7 bases between the two ends. The length of the CDR3 is 11 residues. CDR3 in amino acids: CSARTLDGYTF. The CDR3 DNA sequence: TGCAGTGCTAGAACATTGGATGGCTACACCTTC.

This clone was recorded only once. V usage is TRBV7-2 and J usage is TRBJ2-5; TRBD2 aligns across 15 bases. J lost 9 bases, V lost 1 base, and 0 bases had no gene match. The CDR3 is made up of 14 amino acids. CDR1 SGHTA and CDR2 FQGNSA come from the germline V gene. The CDR3 loop is CASSLGTSGRAQYF. The CDR3 DNA sequence: TGTGCCAGCAGCTTAGGGACTAGCGGGAGGGCCCAGTACTTC.

The CDR3 here is CASSLFSGQPDSPLHF. The CDR3 region has the DNA TGTGCCAGCAGCCTCTTTTCAGGCCAACCGGATTCACCCCTCCACTTT. This chain joins TRBV5-6 and TRBJ1-6, with D unresolved. Germline CDR1 SGHDT, CDR2 YYEEEE. V shed 4 bases and J shed 8 bases, with 19 bases lying between them. CDR3 length equals 16 residues.

The chain recombines TRBV9 with TRBJ2-2; TRBD2 agrees at 11 bases. CDR3 length: 18 residues. The V segment lost 1 base and the J segment 5 bases; nucleotides outside the gene matches: 10. Germline CDR1 SGDLS, CDR2 YYNGEE. The CDR3 loop is CASSVKGLAGGRTGELFF. CDR3 DNA: TGTGCCAGCAGCGTAAAAGGGCTAGCGGGAGGAAGGACCGGGGAGCTGTTTTTT.